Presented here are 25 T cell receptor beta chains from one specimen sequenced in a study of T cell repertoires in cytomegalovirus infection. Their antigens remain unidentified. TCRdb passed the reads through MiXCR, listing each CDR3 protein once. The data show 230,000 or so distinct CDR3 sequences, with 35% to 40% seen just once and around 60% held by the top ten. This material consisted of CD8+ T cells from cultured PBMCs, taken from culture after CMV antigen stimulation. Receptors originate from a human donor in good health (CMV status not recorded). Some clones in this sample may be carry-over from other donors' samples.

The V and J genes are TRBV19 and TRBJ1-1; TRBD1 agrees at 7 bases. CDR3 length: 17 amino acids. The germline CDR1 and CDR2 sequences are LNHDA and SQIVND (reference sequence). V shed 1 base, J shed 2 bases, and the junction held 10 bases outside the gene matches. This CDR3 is CASSIVSGRGPNTEAFF. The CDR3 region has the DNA TGTGCCAGTAGTATAGTATCTGGGAGGGGGCCAAACACTGAAGCTTTCTTT.

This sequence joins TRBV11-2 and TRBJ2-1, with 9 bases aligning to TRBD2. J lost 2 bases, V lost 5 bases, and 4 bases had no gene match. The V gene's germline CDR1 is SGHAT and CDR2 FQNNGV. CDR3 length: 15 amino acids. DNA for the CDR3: TGTGCCAGCAGCCCGACTAGCGGAGCCTACAATGAGCAGTTCTTC. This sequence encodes CASSPTSGAYNEQFF.

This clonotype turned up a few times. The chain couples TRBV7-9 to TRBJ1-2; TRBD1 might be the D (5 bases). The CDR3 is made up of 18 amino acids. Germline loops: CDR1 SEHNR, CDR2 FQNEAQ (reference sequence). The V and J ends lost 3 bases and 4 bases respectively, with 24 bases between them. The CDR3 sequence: CASSFASSTGTDFYGYTF. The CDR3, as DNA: TGTGCCAGCAGCTTCGCCAGCTCGACCGGGACGGACTTCTATGGCTACACCTTC.

CDR3 coding DNA: TGTGCCAGTAGTATAGTCCTCGGGACTAGCGGGAACCTAAAGGACGAGCAGTACTTC. It encodes CASSIVLGTSGNLKDEQYF. The chain links TRBV19 to TRBJ2-7; 13 nucleotides match TRBD2. The CDR3 length is 19 residues. Trimming took 1 base from V and 5 from J; bases not matched to a gene: 14. CDR1 is LNHDA and CDR2 is SQIVND in the germline V gene (reference sequence).

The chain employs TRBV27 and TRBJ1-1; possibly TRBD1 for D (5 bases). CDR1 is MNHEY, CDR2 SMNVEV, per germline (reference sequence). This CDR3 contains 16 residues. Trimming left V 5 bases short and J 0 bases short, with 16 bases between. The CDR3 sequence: CASSLQGVGVNTEAFF. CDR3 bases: TGTGCCAGCAGTCTTCAAGGGGTTGGAGTGAACACTGAAGCTTTCTTT.

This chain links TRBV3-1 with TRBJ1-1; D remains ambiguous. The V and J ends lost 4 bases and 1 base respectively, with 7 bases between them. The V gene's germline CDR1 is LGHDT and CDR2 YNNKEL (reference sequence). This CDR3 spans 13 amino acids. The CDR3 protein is CASSPKRNTEAFF. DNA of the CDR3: TGTGCCAGCAGCCCCAAAAGGAACACTGAAGCTTTCTTT.

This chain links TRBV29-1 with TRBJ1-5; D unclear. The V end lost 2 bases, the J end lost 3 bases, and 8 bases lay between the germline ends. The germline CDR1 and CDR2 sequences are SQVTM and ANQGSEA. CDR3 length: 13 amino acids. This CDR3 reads CSVEYADNQPQHF. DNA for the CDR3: TGCAGCGTTGAATACGCGGACAATCAGCCCCAGCATTTT.

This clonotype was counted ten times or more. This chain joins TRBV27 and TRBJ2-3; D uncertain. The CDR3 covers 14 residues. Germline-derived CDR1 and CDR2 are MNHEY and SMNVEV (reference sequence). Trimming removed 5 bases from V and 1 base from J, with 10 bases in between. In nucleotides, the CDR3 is TGTGCCAGCAGTCCAATGGTCGGCACAGATACGCAGTATTTT. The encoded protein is CASSPMVGTDTQYF.

The CDR3: CASDSLNTEAFF. CDR3 nucleotide sequence: TGTGCCAGCGACAGTCTAAACACTGAAGCTTTCTTT. V gene TRBV11-2 combines with J gene TRBJ1-1; TRBD1 is a possible D gene (5 bases). Per germline, CDR1 SGHAT and CDR2 FQNNGV. Trimming cost V 8 bases and J 2 bases, with 9 bases left between them. The CDR3 runs 12 residues.

In nucleotides, the CDR3 is TGCAGTGCTAGAGATTCCGGACAGGCCCATGGCTACACCTTC. Protein sequence: CSARDSGQAHGYTF. The rearrangement joins TRBV20-1 to TRBJ1-2; TRBD1 matches 7 bases. Germline V gene sequence: CDR1 DFQATT, CDR2 SNEGSKA (reference sequence). Trimming took 0 bases from V and 6 from J; bases not matched to a gene: 7. CDR3 length: 14 amino acids.

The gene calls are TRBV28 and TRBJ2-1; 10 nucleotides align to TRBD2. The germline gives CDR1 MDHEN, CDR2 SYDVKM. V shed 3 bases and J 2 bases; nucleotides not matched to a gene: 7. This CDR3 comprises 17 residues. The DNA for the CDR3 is TGTGCCAGCAGTTTGGAACTAGCGGGGCCAACCTACAATGAGCAGTTCTTC. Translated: CASSLELAGPTYNEQFF.

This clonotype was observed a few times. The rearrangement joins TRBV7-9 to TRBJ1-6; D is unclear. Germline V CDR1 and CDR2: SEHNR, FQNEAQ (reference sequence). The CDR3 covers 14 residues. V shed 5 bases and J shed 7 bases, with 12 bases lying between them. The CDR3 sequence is CASSPDGTNSPLHF. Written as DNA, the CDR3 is TGTGCCAGCAGCCCGGACGGTACCAATTCACCCCTCCACTTT.

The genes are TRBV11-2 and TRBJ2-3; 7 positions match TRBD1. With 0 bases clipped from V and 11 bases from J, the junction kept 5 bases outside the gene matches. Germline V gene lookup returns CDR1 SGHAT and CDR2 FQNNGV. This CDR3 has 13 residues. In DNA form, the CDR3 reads TGTGCCAGCAGCTTAGATCTTTCAGGGGGGCAGTATTTT. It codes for CASSLDLSGGQYF.

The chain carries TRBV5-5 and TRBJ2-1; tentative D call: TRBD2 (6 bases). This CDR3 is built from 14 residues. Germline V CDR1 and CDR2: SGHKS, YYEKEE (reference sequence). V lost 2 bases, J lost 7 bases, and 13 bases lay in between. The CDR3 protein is CASSLIGGDNEQFF. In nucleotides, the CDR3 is TGTGCCAGCAGCTTAATAGGCGGGGATAATGAGCAGTTCTTC.

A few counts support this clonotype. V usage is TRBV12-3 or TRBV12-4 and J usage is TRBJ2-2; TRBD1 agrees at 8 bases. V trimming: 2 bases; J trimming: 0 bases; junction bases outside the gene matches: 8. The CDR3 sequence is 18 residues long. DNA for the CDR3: TGTGCCAGCAGTTTACCCGGGACAGGTCACGCGAACACCGGGGAGCTGTTTTTT. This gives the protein CASSLPGTGHANTGELFF.

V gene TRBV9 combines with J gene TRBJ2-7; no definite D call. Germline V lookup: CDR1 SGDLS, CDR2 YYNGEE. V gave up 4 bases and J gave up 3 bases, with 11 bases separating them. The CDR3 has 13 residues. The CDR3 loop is CASSRVFGYEQYF. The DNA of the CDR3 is TGTGCCAGCAGCAGGGTTTTCGGCTACGAGCAGTACTTC.

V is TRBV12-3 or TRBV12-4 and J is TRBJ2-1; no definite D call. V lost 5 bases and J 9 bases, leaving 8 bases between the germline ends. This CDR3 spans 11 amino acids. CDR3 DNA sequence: TGTGCCAGCAGTGCCCCAGGTGAGCAGTTCTTC. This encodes CASSAPGEQFF.

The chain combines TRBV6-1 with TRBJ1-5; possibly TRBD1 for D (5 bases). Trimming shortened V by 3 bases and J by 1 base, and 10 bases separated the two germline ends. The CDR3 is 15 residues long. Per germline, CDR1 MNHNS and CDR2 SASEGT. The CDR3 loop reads CASSEGRRSNQPQHF. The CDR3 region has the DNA TGTGCCAGCAGTGAGGGACGGCGGAGCAATCAGCCCCAGCATTTT.

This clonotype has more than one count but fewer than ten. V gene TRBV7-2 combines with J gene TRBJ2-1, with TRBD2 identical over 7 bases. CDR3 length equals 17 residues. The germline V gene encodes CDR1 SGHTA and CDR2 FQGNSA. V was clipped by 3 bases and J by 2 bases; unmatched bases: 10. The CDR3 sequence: CASSFTWTSSAYNEQFF. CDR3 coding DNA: TGTGCCAGCAGCTTTACCTGGACTAGTTCGGCCTACAATGAGCAGTTCTTC.

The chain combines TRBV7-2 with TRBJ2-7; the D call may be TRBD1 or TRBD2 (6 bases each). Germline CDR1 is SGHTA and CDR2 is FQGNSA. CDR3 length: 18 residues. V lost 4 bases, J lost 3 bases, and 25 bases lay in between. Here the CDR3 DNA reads TGTGCCAGCAGCTGCAGGATGACGTGGGGGGCCCCTAACTACGAGCAGTACTTC. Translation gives CASSCRMTWGAPNYEQYF.

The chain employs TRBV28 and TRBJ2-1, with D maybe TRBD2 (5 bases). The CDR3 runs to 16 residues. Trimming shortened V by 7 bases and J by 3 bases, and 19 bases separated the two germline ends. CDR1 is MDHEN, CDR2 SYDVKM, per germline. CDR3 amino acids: CASKPPGRMGYNEQFF. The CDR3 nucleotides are TGTGCCAGCAAGCCACCGGGGAGAATGGGCTACAATGAGCAGTTCTTC.

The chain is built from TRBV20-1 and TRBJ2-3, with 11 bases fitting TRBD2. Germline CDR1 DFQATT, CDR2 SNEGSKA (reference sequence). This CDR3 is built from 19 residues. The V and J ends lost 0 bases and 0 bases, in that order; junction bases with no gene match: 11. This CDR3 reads CSARDDIAGGTTSTDTQYF. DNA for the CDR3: TGCAGTGCTAGAGATGACATAGCGGGAGGGACGACCAGCACAGATACGCAGTATTTT.

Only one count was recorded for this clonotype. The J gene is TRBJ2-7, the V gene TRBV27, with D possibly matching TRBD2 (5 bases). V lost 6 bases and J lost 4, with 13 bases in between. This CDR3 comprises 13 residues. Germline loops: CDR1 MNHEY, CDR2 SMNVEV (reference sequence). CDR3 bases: TGTGCCAGCAGCTCCCTAGCCCCGTACGAGCAGTACTTC. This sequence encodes CASSSLAPYEQYF.

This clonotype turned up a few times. The CDR3 DNA reads as TGCGCCAGCAGCTTGGAGGGCAGGACAAATAACTATGGCTACACCTTC. Translation gives CASSLEGRTNNYGYTF. This chain joins TRBV5-1 and TRBJ1-2; TRBD1 might be the D (5 bases). V gave up 0 bases and J gave up 1 base, with 13 bases separating them. The germline CDR1 and CDR2 sequences are SGHRS and YFSETQ. The CDR3 has 16 amino acids.

This CDR3 is CASSQVDRVGGQPQHF. The CDR3 DNA is TGCGCCAGCAGCCAAGTGGACAGGGTGGGGGGACAGCCCCAGCATTTT. The chain couples TRBV4-1 to TRBJ1-5; 8 nucleotides match TRBD1. Trimming cost V 1 base and J 7 bases; bases outside gene matches: 9. CDR1 MGHRA and CDR2 YSYEKL come from the germline V gene. CDR3 length: 16 amino acids.